The next 25 T cell receptor beta chains were all read from a single sample in a study of blood T cells in healthy people across ages. It was with a sample-barcoded 5' primer and a J-beta primer mix that a second PCR of about 6 to 12 cycles was run. TCRdb reprocessed the 5' RACE reads with MiXCR, giving one entry per CDR3 protein. The data contain 1.5 million to 2 million distinct CDR3 sequences, about 28% of them seen just once; the ten biggest clones take up less than 9.5%. The sample taken for sequencing was blood. The receptor set was obtained from a woman in her twenties or thirties in good health.

The sample holds many counts of this clonotype. The J gene is TRBJ2-1, the V gene TRBV20-1; the D is unclear. This CDR3 spans 14 amino acids. Between the trimmed V and J ends, which lost 5 bases and 4 bases, there was a span of 15 bases. Germline V lookup: CDR1 DFQATT, CDR2 SNEGSKA (reference sequence). The CDR3 DNA is TGCAGTGCTGTGAACCCCTCCCTATACAATGAGCAGTTCTTC. Translated: CSAVNPSLYNEQFF.

Ten or more counts support this clonotype. The chain has TRBV12-3 or TRBV12-4 and TRBJ1-2; 9 nucleotides match TRBD1. CDR3 size: 15 residues. The V segment lost 5 bases and the J segment 2 bases; nucleotides outside the gene matches: 6. CDR3 sequence (DNA): TGTGCCAGCAGTGAACCAGGGACAGGGAACTATGGCTACACCTTC. Residues: CASSEPGTGNYGYTF.

This clonotype was picked up many times. The chain carries TRBV12-3 or TRBV12-4 and TRBJ2-3; TRBD2 matches 8 bases. The CDR3 covers 14 residues. V lost 8 bases, J lost 1 base, and 5 bases stayed unmatched. The CDR3 loop is CASSRGGRTDTQYF. The CDR3 DNA sequence: TGTGCCAGCTCACGGGGGGGCCGCACAGATACGCAGTATTTT.

This clonotype was found a few times. CDR3 protein: CASSLGPGEGGVYTF. DNA for the CDR3: TGTGCCAGCAGCTTAGGCCCCGGCGAAGGTGGCGTCTACACCTTC. V is TRBV7-2 and J is TRBJ1-2; D remains ambiguous. V was shortened by 1 base and J by 10 bases, with 19 bases between the two germline ends. Germline lookup yields CDR1 SGHTA and CDR2 FQGNSA. The CDR3 contains 15 residues. The full variable domain, rest sourced from reference TRBV7-2 and TRBJ1-2, is GAGVSQSPSNKVTEKGKDVELRCDPISGHTALYWYRQSLGQGLEFLIYFQGNSAPDKSGLPSDRFSAERTGGSVSTLTIQRTQQEDSAVYLCASSLGPGEGGVYTFGSGTRLTVV.

This clonotype appeared many times. The chain uses TRBV28 and TRBJ2-7; D gene uncertain. Trimming took 3 bases from V and 7 from J, leaving 13 bases between them. The CDR3 sequence is 13 residues long. Germline CDR1 and CDR2: MDHEN and SYDVKM. The CDR3 reads CASSLELAEEQYF. The CDR3 nucleotides are TGTGCCAGCAGTTTGGAACTTGCCGAAGAGCAGTACTTC. The full variable domain, its missing parts supplied by reference TRBV28 and TRBJ2-7, is DVKVTQSSRYLVKRTGEKVFLECVQDMDHENMFWYRQDPGLGLRLIYFSYDVKMKEKGDIPEGYSVSREKKERFSLILESASTNQTSMYLCASSLELAEEQYFGPGTRLTVT.

Regarding this clonotype: This clone may be a read error of a much larger clone one base away. CDR3 in amino acids: CSVVLQQETQYF. CDR3 nucleotide sequence: TGCAGCGTTGTTCTGCAGCAAGAGACCCAGTACTTC. The rearrangement uses TRBV29-1 and TRBJ2-5, with unresolved D. Trimming cost V 4 bases and J 2 bases, with 8 bases left between them. The CDR3 sequence is 12 residues long. Germline V lookup: CDR1 SQVTM, CDR2 ANQGSEA.

This clonotype was recorded many times. The chain carries TRBV29-1 and TRBJ2-7; TRBD1 is a possible D gene (5 bases). CDR1 is SQVTM and CDR2 is ANQGSEA in the germline V gene. This CDR3 contains 14 residues. Deletions cut 2 bases from V and 2 bases from J, with 13 bases between. In DNA form, the CDR3 reads TGCAGCGTTGAAATTCCCCAGGGAACCTACGAGCAGTACTTC. Translated, it gives CSVEIPQGTYEQYF.

The CDR3 bases are TGTGCCAGCAGCCCCCGGACAGGAATAAGGAATGAGCAGTTCTTC. It translates to CASSPRTGIRNEQFF. The chain uses TRBV9 and TRBJ2-1; 7 bases fit TRBD1. The junction had 11 bases not matched to a gene; V was cut back by 4 bases and J by 7 bases. The germline gives CDR1 SGDLS, CDR2 YYNGEE. The CDR3 runs to 15 residues.

This clonotype was found many times. This chain joins TRBV27 and TRBJ2-7; 8 bases map to TRBD2. The germline V gene encodes CDR1 MNHEY and CDR2 SMNVEV (reference sequence). The CDR3 covers 15 residues. V lost 7 bases and J lost 5; bases outside the gene matches: 13. CDR3 residues: CASTPGRAGVDEQYF. CDR3 coding DNA: TGTGCCAGCACCCCCGGGCGAGCGGGAGTTGACGAGCAGTACTTC.

This clonotype has only one observation. The chain combines TRBV7-2 with TRBJ2-1, with a possible D match to TRBD1 (5 bases). V was shortened by 5 bases and J by 5 bases, with 13 bases between the two germline ends. Germline V gene sequence: CDR1 SGHTA, CDR2 FQGNSA. The CDR3 length is 14 residues. This CDR3 is CASSGALLNNEQFF. The CDR3 DNA reads as TGTGCCAGCAGCGGGGCCCTCCTAAACAATGAGCAGTTCTTC.

This clonotype turned up a few times. The DNA of the CDR3 is TGTGCGAGTCAGCGGGGGGTAGGTGTAGAGACCCAGTACTTC. The encoded protein is CASQRGVGVETQYF. The chain couples TRBV7-9 to TRBJ2-5, with 9 bases lining up with TRBD2. CDR1 is SEHNR and CDR2 is FQNEAQ in the germline V gene (reference sequence). This CDR3 comprises 14 residues.

This clonotype was detected only a few times. With a much larger clone just one base away, this may be a read error. This rearrangement joins TRBV5-1 to TRBJ1-2; the D gene is possibly TRBD1 (5 bases). Per the germline V gene, CDR1 is SGHRS and CDR2 is YFSETQ. The CDR3 contains 14 residues. The CDR3 protein is CASALRGEDYSYTF. The DNA for the CDR3 is TGCGCCAGCGCCTTAAGGGGCGAGGACTATAGCTACACCTTC.

The V gene is TRBV12-3 or TRBV12-4, the J gene TRBJ1-1; no clear D. There are 15 residues in the CDR3. Trimming cost V 1 base and J 4 bases, with 13 bases left between them. DNA of the CDR3: TGTGCCAGCAGTTTAGAGGGTAGTATAAGCACTGAAGCTTTCTTT. Translating gives CASSLEGSISTEAFF.

This clonotype was counted at least ten times. The V gene is TRBV5-4, the J gene TRBJ2-7; the D is unclear. V was pared by 0 bases and J by 5 bases, with 6 bases between. The CDR3 has 12 amino acids. Germline assignment: CDR1 SGHNT and CDR2 YYREEE (reference sequence). CDR3 DNA sequence: TGTGCCAGCAGCTTGGGATTCAACGAGCAGTACTTC. As protein: CASSLGFNEQYF.

The chain combines TRBV7-2 with TRBJ2-5, with 9 bases lining up with TRBD2. The CDR3 is 17 residues long. V shed 2 bases and J 2 bases; nucleotides not matched to a gene: 9. CDR1 is SGHTA, CDR2 FQGNSA, per germline. The CDR3 nucleotides are TGTGCCAGCAGCTTAAAGCTGACTAGCGGCAATCAAGAGACCCAGTACTTC. Encoded protein: CASSLKLTSGNQETQYF.

The rearrangement uses TRBV28 and TRBJ2-3; perhaps TRBD1 as D (5 bases). The V gene lost 2 bases and the J gene lost 2 bases, with 20 bases spanning the gap. Germline V lookup: CDR1 MDHEN, CDR2 SYDVKM. The CDR3 is 18 residues long. As DNA, the CDR3 is TGTGCCAGCAGTTTAGGGGCGGCAGAAAATTTACTCACAGATACGCAGTATTTT. Translated, it gives CASSLGAAENLLTDTQYF.

The rearrangement joins TRBV6-6 to TRBJ1-2, with a weak D call TRBD1 (6 bases). Trimming took 0 bases from V and 2 from J, leaving 10 bases between them. There are 15 residues in the CDR3. The V gene's germline CDR1 is MNHNY and CDR2 SVGAGI (reference sequence). The CDR3 region has the DNA TGTGCCAGCAGTTACTCGATGGGGGCAAACTATGGCTACACCTTC. Its translation is CASSYSMGANYGYTF.

Here the CDR3 reads CASSLDLSDNEQFF. CDR3 DNA sequence: TGTGCCAGCAGCCTCGATTTGTCCGACAATGAGCAGTTCTTC. This sequence joins TRBV7-8 and TRBJ2-1; D unresolved. The CDR3 totals 14 residues. V was pared by 5 bases and J by 5 bases, with 13 bases between. Per the germline V gene, CDR1 is SGHVS and CDR2 is FQNEAQ.

This clonotype was picked up a small number of times. The chain is built from TRBV20-1 and TRBJ2-1, with D possibly being TRBD1 (6 bases). CDR1 and CDR2 (germline): DFQATT, SNEGSKA (reference sequence). The CDR3 covers 14 residues. Trimming left V 3 bases short and J 4 bases short, with 13 bases between. CDR3 sequence (DNA): TGCAGTGCTAGTCGGACAGCGCCGTACAATGAGCAGTTCTTC. This codes for CSASRTAPYNEQFF.

This clonotype was seen a few times. The chain links TRBV7-9 to TRBJ1-1, with 7 bases identical to TRBD1. V was clipped by 1 base and J by 13 bases; unmatched bases: 15. Germline CDR1 is SEHNR and CDR2 is FQNEAQ (reference sequence). This CDR3 region has 15 residues. Here the CDR3 reads CASSLVALLGQIVFF. In DNA form, the CDR3 reads TGTGCCAGCAGCTTAGTGGCTCTGTTGGGACAGATTGTTTTCTTT.

V usage is TRBV6-1 and J usage is TRBJ1-5; tentatively, D is TRBD1 (5 bases). The CDR3 extends over 13 amino acids. V was trimmed by 8 bases and J by 4 bases, leaving 12 bases between them. CDR1 is MNHNS, CDR2 SASEGT, per germline. The CDR3 bases are TGTGCCAGCGGAGGGGACCCAAATCAGCCCCAGCATTTT. Protein product: CASGGDPNQPQHF.

This clonotype has ten or more counts. The V gene is TRBV30, the J gene TRBJ2-6; D remains unclear. Germline V gene data show CDR1 as GTSNPN and CDR2 as SVGIG (reference sequence). Trimming left V 4 bases short and J 4 bases short, with 2 bases between. The CDR3 extends over 11 amino acids. CDR3 sequence reads: CAWTGANVLTF. The CDR3 DNA is TGTGCCTGGACGGGGGCCAACGTCCTGACTTTC.

This clonotype was counted at least ten times. This chain joins TRBV4-1 and TRBJ2-3; D remains ambiguous. V lost 0 bases and J lost 4, with 5 bases in between. Germline CDR1 and CDR2: MGHRA and YSYEKL. This CDR3 comprises 13 residues. Here the CDR3 reads CASSQERPDTQYF. The CDR3 DNA reads TGCGCCAGCAGCCAAGAAAGGCCAGATACGCAGTATTTT.

This clonotype was recorded at least ten times. The chain links TRBV5-6 to TRBJ2-4; TRBD2 is a possible D gene (5 bases). This CDR3 comprises 13 residues. Germline V gene sequence: CDR1 SGHDT, CDR2 YYEEEE. V lost 3 bases, J lost 10 bases, and 14 bases lay in between. CDR3 sequence (DNA): TGTGCCAGCAGCTCCACCGGGGTTGGGATTCAGTACTTC. It translates to CASSSTGVGIQYF.

The table lists this clonotype with a few counts. The gene calls are TRBV28 and TRBJ2-7; no firm D call. V was clipped by 4 bases and J by 4 bases, with 8 bases between them. The CDR3 is made up of 12 amino acids. Per germline, CDR1 MDHEN and CDR2 SYDVKM. The CDR3 spells CASSWTEYEQYF. DNA of the CDR3: TGTGCCAGCAGTTGGACGGAATACGAGCAGTACTTC.